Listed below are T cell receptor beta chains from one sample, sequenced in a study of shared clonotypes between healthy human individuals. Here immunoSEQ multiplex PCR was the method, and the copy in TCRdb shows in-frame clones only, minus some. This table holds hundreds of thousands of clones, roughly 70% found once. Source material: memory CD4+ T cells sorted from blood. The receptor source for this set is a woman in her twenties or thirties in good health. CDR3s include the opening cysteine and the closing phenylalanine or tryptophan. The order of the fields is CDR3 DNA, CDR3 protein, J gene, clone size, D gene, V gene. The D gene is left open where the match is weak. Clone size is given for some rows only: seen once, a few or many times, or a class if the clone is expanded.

CDR3nt: TGTGCCAGCAGGGGGGTTTTAGATGAGCAGTTCTTC; CDR3aa: CASRGVLDEQFF; j_gene: TRBJ2-1; abundance: NA; d_gene: NA; v_gene: TRBV27
CDR3nt: TGTGCCATCAGGGCTAGCGGACTGTCCTACGAGCAGTACTTC; CDR3aa: CAIRASGLSYEQYF; j_gene: TRBJ2-7; abundance: NA; d_gene: TRBD2; v_gene: TRBV10-3
CDR3nt: TGTGCCAGCAGCCAAGGTTGGGAGGGCTATGGCTACACCTTC; CDR3aa: CASSQGWEGYGYTF; j_gene: TRBJ1-2; abundance: few; d_gene: NA; v_gene: TRBV14
CDR3nt: TGTGCCAGCAGCTCAGGACAGGGGAATGAGCAGTTCTTC; CDR3aa: CASSSGQGNEQFF; j_gene: TRBJ2-1; abundance: few; d_gene: TRBD1; v_gene: TRBV7-3
CDR3nt: TGTGCCATCAGTGAGTCAGAGGGGTCAGCTTTCTTT; CDR3aa: CAISESEGSAFF; j_gene: TRBJ1-1; abundance: once; d_gene: NA; v_gene: TRBV10-3
CDR3nt: TGTGCCAGCAGCTTAGCGGGAGGGGTAGCAGAGACCCAGTACTTC; CDR3aa: CASSLAGGVAETQYF; j_gene: TRBJ2-5; abundance: NA; d_gene: TRBD2; v_gene: TRBV7-8
CDR3nt: TGTGCCAGCAGTTCAGGCGTCGGGACTAGCGGCTACAATGAGCAGTTCTTC; CDR3aa: CASSSGVGTSGYNEQFF; j_gene: TRBJ2-1; abundance: NA; d_gene: TRBD2; v_gene: TRBV28
CDR3nt: TGTGCCAGCAGTTTATTAGGCGGCCCTAAGCTGGAGACCCAGTACTTC; CDR3aa: CASSLLGGPKLETQYF; j_gene: TRBJ2-5; abundance: few; d_gene: NA; v_gene: TRBV28
CDR3nt: TGTGCCAGCAGCGCAACTAGCGGAACTAGCACAGATACGCAGTATTTT; CDR3aa: CASSATSGTSTDTQYF; j_gene: TRBJ2-3; abundance: NA; d_gene: TRBD2; v_gene: TRBV5-4
CDR3nt: TGTGCCAGCAGTGAATCAAGGACCGGGAACACCGGGGAGCTGTTTTTT; CDR3aa: CASSESRTGNTGELFF; j_gene: TRBJ2-2; abundance: NA; d_gene: NA; v_gene: TRBV25-1
CDR3nt: TGTGCCAGCAGCCAGACTAGCGGAACTTACAATGAGCAGTTCTTC; CDR3aa: CASSQTSGTYNEQFF; j_gene: TRBJ2-1; abundance: NA; d_gene: TRBD2; v_gene: TRBV11-2
CDR3nt: TGTGCCAGCAGTTATGAAGGACAGGGCCAAGAGACCCAGTACTTC; CDR3aa: CASSYEGQGQETQYF; j_gene: TRBJ2-5; abundance: NA; d_gene: TRBD1; v_gene: TRBV2
CDR3nt: TGTGCCAGCAGCCAGGGGAACACTGAAGCTTTCTTT; CDR3aa: CASSQGNTEAFF; j_gene: TRBJ1-1; abundance: NA; d_gene: NA; v_gene: TRBV14
CDR3nt: TGTGCCAGCAGCCCGGACAGGGGAGAGACCCAGTACTTC; CDR3aa: CASSPDRGETQYF; j_gene: TRBJ2-5; abundance: NA; d_gene: TRBD1; v_gene: TRBV7-9
CDR3nt: TGTGCCAGCAGCTGGGGACAGGGATATGGCTACACCTTC; CDR3aa: CASSWGQGYGYTF; j_gene: TRBJ1-2; abundance: NA; d_gene: TRBD1; v_gene: TRBV11-1
CDR3nt: TGTGCCAGTAGTATAGCGGGCGCAACCGGGGAGCTGTTTTTT; CDR3aa: CASSIAGATGELFF; j_gene: TRBJ2-2; abundance: NA; d_gene: NA; v_gene: TRBV19
CDR3nt: TGCGCCAGCAGCTTATCTAGTGGGGGCTACAATGAGCAGTTCTTC; CDR3aa: CASSLSSGGYNEQFF; j_gene: TRBJ2-1; abundance: NA; d_gene: NA; v_gene: TRBV5-1
CDR3nt: TGTGCCAGCGGACCATCTGGCGGGAACAGCAATCAGCCCCAGCATTTT; CDR3aa: CASGPSGGNSNQPQHF; j_gene: TRBJ1-5; abundance: NA; d_gene: NA; v_gene: TRBV28
CDR3nt: TGCAGCGTTGTTGTCCACCGGGACAGCTCCTACAATGAGCAGTTCTTC; CDR3aa: CSVVVHRDSSYNEQFF; j_gene: TRBJ2-1; abundance: NA; d_gene: TRBD1; v_gene: TRBV29-1
CDR3nt: TGTGCCAGCAGTAGTCCGGGGACTAGCGTCAATGAGCAGTTCTTC; CDR3aa: CASSSPGTSVNEQFF; j_gene: TRBJ2-1; abundance: NA; d_gene: TRBD2; v_gene: TRBV6-1
CDR3nt: TGTGCCGCCCTCCCCGGGCTAGCGGGAGTATACGAGCAGTACTTC; CDR3aa: CAALPGLAGVYEQYF; j_gene: TRBJ2-7; abundance: NA; d_gene: TRBD2; v_gene: TRBV6-1
CDR3nt: TGTGCCAGCAGCCAACCTGGGACAGGGGGCCTTTCGAGCGGTGGCTACACCTTC; CDR3aa: CASSQPGTGGLSSGGYTF; j_gene: TRBJ1-2; abundance: many; d_gene: TRBD1; v_gene: TRBV28
CDR3nt: TGTGCCAGCAGTGAACAGGGTTGGGGCTACACCTTC; CDR3aa: CASSEQGWGYTF; j_gene: TRBJ1-2; abundance: NA; d_gene: NA; v_gene: TRBV25-1
CDR3nt: TGTGCCAGCAGCATAGTCTATGGCTACACCTTC; CDR3aa: CASSIVYGYTF; j_gene: TRBJ1-2; abundance: NA; d_gene: NA; v_gene: TRBV6-6
CDR3nt: TGTGCCAGCAGCTTGTCGTGGCAGGACGATCACGAGCAGTACTTC; CDR3aa: CASSLSWQDDHEQYF; j_gene: TRBJ2-7; abundance: once; d_gene: NA; v_gene: TRBV5-6
CDR3nt: TGCGCCAGCAGCTTGGCTATGGGCACTGAAGCTTTCTTT; CDR3aa: CASSLAMGTEAFF; j_gene: TRBJ1-1; abundance: NA; d_gene: NA; v_gene: TRBV5-1
CDR3nt: TGTGCCAGCAGCCAGGACAGGGATGATCAGCCCCAGCATTTT; CDR3aa: CASSQDRDDQPQHF; j_gene: TRBJ1-5; abundance: NA; d_gene: TRBD1; v_gene: TRBV11-3
CDR3nt: TGTGCCAGCAGCGACAGGGGGAACAATCAGCCCCAGCATTTT; CDR3aa: CASSDRGNNQPQHF; j_gene: TRBJ1-5; abundance: NA; d_gene: TRBD1; v_gene: TRBV6-5
CDR3nt: TGTGCCAGCAGTTGGAAGACAGGAGCCAGCTACGAGCAGTACTTC; CDR3aa: CASSWKTGASYEQYF; j_gene: TRBJ2-7; abundance: NA; d_gene: NA; v_gene: TRBV27
CDR3nt: TGTGCTAGTGGTTTGGCGGGGACGGGAAACACCATATATTTT; CDR3aa: CASGLAGTGNTIYF; j_gene: TRBJ1-3; abundance: NA; d_gene: NA; v_gene: TRBV12-5
CDR3nt: TGTGCCAGCAGTGAAACTCAAGTCTACGAGCAGTACTTC; CDR3aa: CASSETQVYEQYF; j_gene: TRBJ2-7; abundance: few; d_gene: NA; v_gene: TRBV6-1
CDR3nt: TGTGCCAGCAGCCCCCCGTCAAGCACCATATATTTT; CDR3aa: CASSPPSSTIYF; j_gene: TRBJ1-3; abundance: NA; d_gene: NA; v_gene: TRBV11-2
CDR3nt: TGCGCCAGCAGCTCCACACCGGGGGTGTGGGAGCAGTACTTC; CDR3aa: CASSSTPGVWEQYF; j_gene: TRBJ2-7; abundance: NA; d_gene: NA; v_gene: TRBV5-1
CDR3nt: TGTGCCAGCATATCCCCTTCGGGGACAGCCTACGAGCAGTACTTC; CDR3aa: CASISPSGTAYEQYF; j_gene: TRBJ2-7; abundance: few; d_gene: TRBD1; v_gene: TRBV28
CDR3nt: TGCGCCAGCAGCTTGGATGGACAAAATACCGGGGAGCTGTTTTTT; CDR3aa: CASSLDGQNTGELFF; j_gene: TRBJ2-2; abundance: few; d_gene: NA; v_gene: TRBV5-1
CDR3nt: TGTGCCAGCAGCTACCGGAGACTGATCCAAGAGACCCAGTACTTC; CDR3aa: CASSYRRLIQETQYF; j_gene: TRBJ2-5; abundance: NA; d_gene: NA; v_gene: TRBV5-5
CDR3nt: TGTGCCAGCAGCCCCCCGGGCGCAAGATACAATGAGCAGTTCTTC; CDR3aa: CASSPPGARYNEQFF; j_gene: TRBJ2-1; abundance: NA; d_gene: NA; v_gene: TRBV11-2
CDR3nt: TGTGCCAGCAGCCCAGGGACTGCGGGAAACACCATATATTTT; CDR3aa: CASSPGTAGNTIYF; j_gene: TRBJ1-3; abundance: NA; d_gene: NA; v_gene: TRBV11-3
CDR3nt: TGTGCCAGTAGTCCGGTCGGGGTTGCTGAAGCTTTCTTT; CDR3aa: CASSPVGVAEAFF; j_gene: TRBJ1-1; abundance: NA; d_gene: NA; v_gene: TRBV19
CDR3nt: TGCAGCGTTCTACCCGGGAATAGCGGTCAAGAGACCCAGTACTTC; CDR3aa: CSVLPGNSGQETQYF; j_gene: TRBJ2-5; abundance: NA; d_gene: NA; v_gene: TRBV29-1
CDR3nt: TGTGCCAGCAAAGTTATCGGGACTAGACCCACAGATACGCAGTATTTT; CDR3aa: CASKVIGTRPTDTQYF; j_gene: TRBJ2-3; abundance: NA; d_gene: TRBD2; v_gene: TRBV2
CDR3nt: TGTGCCAGCAGTTTTCTCGGACTAAGGGCCGGGGAGCTGTTTTTT; CDR3aa: CASSFLGLRAGELFF; j_gene: TRBJ2-2; abundance: few; d_gene: NA; v_gene: TRBV28
CDR3nt: TGTGCCAGCAGCTCCCCCGTGCGGGAGAATGAGCAGTTCTTC; CDR3aa: CASSSPVRENEQFF; j_gene: TRBJ2-1; abundance: NA; d_gene: TRBD2; v_gene: TRBV28
CDR3nt: TGTGCCAGCAGTTACCAGGGGGCAGGTTACACTGAAGCTTTCTTT; CDR3aa: CASSYQGAGYTEAFF; j_gene: TRBJ1-1; abundance: NA; d_gene: TRBD1; v_gene: TRBV27
CDR3nt: TGCAGCGTTGAGGGGGGGGTTTACGAGCAGTACTTC; CDR3aa: CSVEGGVYEQYF; j_gene: TRBJ2-7; abundance: NA; d_gene: TRBD2; v_gene: TRBV29-1
CDR3nt: TGCGCCAGCAGTGCCGGGACAGATTATGGCTACACCTTC; CDR3aa: CASSAGTDYGYTF; j_gene: TRBJ1-2; abundance: NA; d_gene: TRBD1; v_gene: TRBV10-2
CDR3nt: TGTGCCAGCAACCCGAGTCATGGGGCTTCCTATGGCTACACCTTC; CDR3aa: CASNPSHGASYGYTF; j_gene: TRBJ1-2; abundance: NA; d_gene: NA; v_gene: TRBV28
CDR3nt: TGTGCCAGCAGCTTAGGCCCGGGACTAGCGTCCCCCGGGGAGCTGTTTTTT; CDR3aa: CASSLGPGLASPGELFF; j_gene: TRBJ2-2; abundance: NA; d_gene: TRBD2; v_gene: TRBV11-2
CDR3nt: TGCGCCAGCAGCCACCCCGCGGGGGGCTCCTACGAGCAGTACTTC; CDR3aa: CASSHPAGGSYEQYF; j_gene: TRBJ2-7; abundance: NA; d_gene: TRBD2; v_gene: TRBV4-1
CDR3nt: TGTGCCAGCAACGACAGGGGTGTGAACTATGGCTACACCTTC; CDR3aa: CASNDRGVNYGYTF; j_gene: TRBJ1-2; abundance: NA; d_gene: TRBD1; v_gene: TRBV6-5
CDR3nt: TGTGCCAGCGGTGGCCGTTTGGGAACCGGGGCCAACGTCCTGACTTTC; CDR3aa: CASGGRLGTGANVLTF; j_gene: TRBJ2-6; abundance: NA; d_gene: NA; v_gene: TRBV28